This record covers a single TCR beta chain. This sample stems from a study of CD8 T cells in ankylosing spondylitis. V dropped 0 bases and J dropped 6 bases, with 9 bases sitting between them. This CDR3 has 14 amino acids. Germline V gene sequence: CDR1 LGHDT, CDR2 YNNKEL (reference sequence). Using its own MiXCR run on the 5' RACE reads, TCRdb lists one record per CDR3 protein. The profile shows 150,000 or so distinct CDR3 sequences, roughly a third of them singletons. The rearrangement uses TRBV3-1 and TRBJ1-5; D remains unclear. The specimen was synovial fluid, either unsorted or a sorted T cell fraction (not recorded which). This clonotype was sampled from a male donor with ankylosing spondylitis. The DNA for the CDR3 is TGTGCCAGCAGCCAAGAACTTCTGGGTCAGCCCCAGCATTTT. Encoded protein: CASSQELLGQPQHF.